This TCR beta chain was observed in a study of shared clonotypes between healthy human individuals. Study background: Three plates were used per donor for CD4 naive, three for CD4 memory, two for CD8 naive and one for CD8 memory.

In the case of this clone: The antigen is not known.

The method was immunoSEQ multiplex PCR; TCRdb's version includes in-frame clones alone and lacks a portion of them. In the table there are 2.3 million or so clones, over 85% of which are singletons. Those who donated, Caucasian adults without exception, all lived in Nashville, Tennessee. CD4+ cells were split into CD45RA+ naive and CD45RA-negative memory subsets. Trimming took 5 bases from V and 4 from J; bases not matched to a gene: 6. Germline V gives CDR1 LGHNA, CDR2 YSLEER. The CDR3 length is 16 residues. Study conclusions and caveats: The study drew on few donors, limiting represented genetic and exposure-history diversity.

Sequencing was performed on naive CD4+ T cells from PBMCs. Subset: CD45RA+ positively selected. The source is a young man in good health. Some clones in this sample may be carry-over from other donors' samples. The genes are TRBV4-3 and TRBJ2-3, with 13 positions matching TRBD2. CDR3 sequence (DNA): TGCGCCAGCAGCTTGCGGACTAGCGGGAGTGCAGATACGCAGTATTTT. It encodes CASSLRTSGSADTQYF.